One and the same sample provided the 19 T cell receptor beta chains below, sequenced in a study of T-cell reconstitution after alpha-beta-depleted transplantation in children. Unique molecular identifiers tagged the TCRbeta library. A single record per CDR3 protein comes from TCRdb applying MiXCR to the PCR reads. The table shows 700,000 to 850,000 distinct CDR3 sequences, with around 17% occurring only once. The specimen comprised PBMCs, mostly from graft donor cells, sampled 360 days after TCRalphabeta/CD19-depleted stem cell transplant. The receptors derive from a male patient aged 5 to 17 who had a stem cell transplant for acute lymphoblastic leukemia, so the T cells may come from the graft donor.

The rearrangement uses TRBV5-1 and TRBJ2-1; D might be TRBD1 or TRBD2, each matching 5 bases. The CDR3 totals 17 residues. V shed 5 bases and J shed 0 bases, with 18 bases lying between them. CDR1 and CDR2 (germline): SGHRS, YFSETQ. The CDR3 sequence: CASRYPRDPSSYNEQFF. CDR3 nucleotide sequence: TGCGCCAGCAGGTACCCACGGGACCCTAGCTCCTACAATGAGCAGTTCTTC. Full variable domain (rest looked up from reference TRBV5-1 and TRBJ2-1): KAGVTQTPRYLIKTRGQQVTLSCSPISGHRSVSWYQQTPGQGLQFLFEYFSETQRNKGNFPGRFSGRQFSNSRSEMNVSTLELGDSALYLCASRYPRDPSSYNEQFFGPGTRLTVL.

This clonotype was seen a few times. The J gene is TRBJ2-5, the V gene TRBV5-1; TRBD1 is a possible D gene (7 bases). Germline V gives CDR1 SGHRS, CDR2 YFSETQ. CDR3 size: 15 residues. V lost 5 bases and J 5 bases, leaving 19 bases between the germline ends. CDR3: CASSMARGALETQYF. The DNA of the CDR3 is TGCGCCAGCAGTATGGCCAGGGGGGCCCTGGAGACCCAGTACTTC.

The chain has TRBV7-9 and TRBJ2-7; 8 positions agree with TRBD2. Germline V gene data show CDR1 as SEHNR and CDR2 as FQNEAQ (reference sequence). The CDR3 spans 16 residues. The trim removed 3 bases at V and 1 base at J, leaving 8 bases unmatched. CDR3 protein: CASSFPKAGESYEQYF. The CDR3 bases are TGTGCCAGCAGCTTCCCGAAAGCGGGAGAGTCCTACGAGCAGTACTTC.

The chain recombines TRBV7-9 with TRBJ2-3; possibly TRBD2 for D (5 bases). The CDR3 runs to 15 residues. The V gene's germline CDR1 is SEHNR and CDR2 FQNEAQ (reference sequence). The V gene lost 0 bases and the J gene lost 0 bases, with 7 bases spanning the gap. The chain's CDR3 is CASSLASASTDTQYF. As DNA, the CDR3 is TGTGCCAGCAGCTTAGCTAGCGCCAGCACAGATACGCAGTATTTT.

This clonotype was seen more than once but under ten times. This sequence joins TRBV9 and TRBJ2-7, with 8 bases matching TRBD1. The junction had 4 bases not matched to a gene; V was cut back by 2 bases and J by 0 bases. Germline V CDR1 and CDR2: SGDLS, YYNGEE. CDR3 length: 15 amino acids. The CDR3 nucleotides read TGTGCCAGCAGCGTGACGGACAGGGTCTCCTACGAGCAGTACTTC. It translates to CASSVTDRVSYEQYF.

This clonotype was detected only a few times. This chain connects TRBV11-2 to TRBJ2-5; TRBD1 might be the D (6 bases). Germline CDR1 SGHAT, CDR2 FQNNGV. The CDR3 totals 16 residues. The V end was cut by 5 bases, the J end by 4 bases, with 20 bases between. CDR3 DNA: TGTGCCAGCAGCAACCGACAGGTTGACCCAAGAGAGACCCAGTACTTC. Translating it yields CASSNRQVDPRETQYF.

This clonotype was found a few times. This chain joins TRBV12-3 or TRBV12-4 and TRBJ2-1; 10 positions agree with TRBD2. V lost 0 bases and J lost 6; bases outside the gene matches: 8. The CDR3 sequence is 17 residues long. The CDR3 DNA reads TGTGCCAGCAGTTTAGCGGTAGGGGCTAGCGGGGGCAATGAGCAGTTCTTC. As protein: CASSLAVGASGGNEQFF.

The CDR3 reads CASSPSGTSGTTGELFF. CDR3 in DNA: TGCGCCAGCAGCCCTTCCGGGACTAGCGGGACCACCGGGGAGCTGTTTTTT. The genes are TRBV4-1 and TRBJ2-2, with 13 bases that match TRBD2. J gave up 4 bases and V 4 bases, and 6 bases lay outside the gene matches. The CDR3 loop spans 17 amino acids. The germline V gene has CDR1 MGHRA and CDR2 YSYEKL.

This clonotype was detected ten times or more. The chain links TRBV3-1 to TRBJ2-2, with 8 positions matching TRBD2. V lost 2 bases, J lost 4 bases, and 6 bases stayed unmatched. The CDR3 has 16 amino acids. The germline gives CDR1 LGHDT, CDR2 YNNKEL (reference sequence). The CDR3 DNA reads TGTGCCAGCAGCCAACGACTAGCGTTATCCACCGGGGAGCTGTTTTTT. Its translation: CASSQRLALSTGELFF. Combining the CDR3 with reference TRBV3-1 and TRBJ2-2 gives the whole variable domain DTAVSQTPKYLVTQMGNDKSIKCEQNLGHDTMYWYKQDSKKFLKIMFSYNNKELIINETVPNRFSPKSPDKAHLNLHINSLELGDSAVYFCASSQRLALSTGELFFGEGSRLTVL.

This clonotype was seen many times. V usage is TRBV20-1 and J usage is TRBJ2-5; D not certain. Trimming left V 0 bases short and J 4 bases short, with 9 bases between. The germline CDR1 and CDR2 sequences are DFQATT and SNEGSKA (reference sequence). The CDR3 covers 13 residues. CDR3 DNA sequence: TGCAGTGCTAGAGATGGCCTTACAGAGACCCAGTACTTC. It encodes CSARDGLTETQYF.

This clonotype was detected a few times. The V and J genes are TRBV7-9 and TRBJ2-3, with D unresolved. Germline assignment: CDR1 SEHNR and CDR2 FQNEAQ (reference sequence). This CDR3 region has 14 residues. Trimming cost V 3 bases and J 4 bases, with 11 bases left between them. CDR3 residues: CASSFFYNPDTQYF. For the CDR3, the DNA is TGTGCCAGCAGCTTTTTCTATAACCCAGATACGCAGTATTTT.

This clonotype was recorded at least ten times. The chain uses TRBV5-1 and TRBJ2-7, with D possibly TRBD1 on 6 matching bases. The CDR3 covers 13 residues. Deletions cut 4 bases from V and 2 bases from J, with 10 bases between. Per germline, CDR1 SGHRS and CDR2 YFSETQ. CDR3 residues: CASSPRQAYEQYF. CDR3 DNA sequence: TGCGCCAGCAGCCCGAGACAGGCCTACGAGCAGTACTTC.

This rearrangement joins TRBV5-1 to TRBJ2-1; 9 positions match TRBD2. This CDR3 contains 15 residues. Germline V lookup: CDR1 SGHRS, CDR2 YFSETQ. V lost 0 bases, J lost 9 bases, and 7 bases stayed unmatched. The CDR3 DNA reads as TGCGCCAGCAGCTTGGGGGCGGGAGGGCCCACTGAGCAGTTCTTC. Translating gives CASSLGAGGPTEQFF.

The chain carries TRBV13 and TRBJ1-1, with 8 bases lining up with TRBD1. The CDR3 loop spans 14 amino acids. V lost 10 bases, J lost 3 bases, and 10 bases stayed unmatched. CDR1 and CDR2 (germline): PRHDT, FYEKMQ (reference sequence). The CDR3 loop is CATARTGKDTEAFF. The CDR3 coding sequence is TGTGCCACCGCCAGGACAGGGAAAGACACTGAAGCTTTCTTT.

This clonotype has just a few counts. The CDR3 reads CASSSPSRVAGELFF. For the CDR3, the DNA is TGCGCCAGCAGCTCCCCTTCTAGGGTCGCCGGGGAGCTGTTTTTT. The V gene is TRBV5-1, the J gene TRBJ2-2; unclear D gene. Germline loops: CDR1 SGHRS, CDR2 YFSETQ. V was cut by 3 bases and J by 6 bases, with 15 bases left in between. The CDR3 consists of 15 residues.

The gene calls are TRBV5-5 and TRBJ1-2; maybe TRBD1 (6 bases). Germline-derived CDR1 and CDR2 are SGHKS and YYEKEE (reference sequence). This CDR3 is 17 amino acids long. V was shortened by 0 bases and J by 1 base, with 16 bases between the two germline ends. The DNA for the CDR3 is TGTGCCAGCAGCTTGGAACCCGGGACACCAATTAACTATGGCTACACCTTC. Its protein product is CASSLEPGTPINYGYTF. The variable domain in full, with the rest retrieved from reference TRBV5-5 and TRBJ1-2, is DAGVTQSPTHLIKTRGQQVTLRCSPISGHKSVSWYQQVLGQGPQFIFQYYEKEERGRGNFPDRFSARQFPNYSSELNVNALLLGDSALYLCASSLEPGTPINYGYTFGSGTRLTVV.

In its sample, this clonotype was seen a few times. The chain joins TRBV4-2 to TRBJ2-1, with D possibly matching TRBD2 (6 bases). Trimming stripped 3 bases from V and 0 bases from J, with 12 bases between. Looked up from germline, CDR1 is LGHNA and CDR2 is YNFKEQ. The CDR3 is made up of 16 amino acids. CDR3 in DNA: TGTGCCAGCAGCCAGGAAGGGGAGGACTCCTACAATGAGCAGTTCTTC. It translates to CASSQEGEDSYNEQFF.

The chain carries TRBV3-1 and TRBJ1-1, with unresolved D. This CDR3 spans 14 amino acids. Germline CDR1 reads LGHDT; CDR2 reads YNNKEL (reference sequence). V was cut by 4 bases and J by 3 bases, with 12 bases left in between. CDR3 bases: TGTGCCAGCAGCCCTGTGGTGGGGTACACTGAAGCTTTCTTT. Residues: CASSPVVGYTEAFF.

Only a few counts were recorded for this clonotype. The chain recombines TRBV5-1 with TRBJ2-7; maybe TRBD1 (6 bases). This CDR3 region has 16 residues. Germline-derived CDR1 and CDR2 are SGHRS and YFSETQ. Trimming shortened V by 2 bases and J by 1 base, and 16 bases separated the two germline ends. Written as DNA, the CDR3 is TGCGCCAGCAGCTTCAGGGACACTCTATTATCCTACGAGCAGTACTTC. Translation gives CASSFRDTLLSYEQYF.